A single sample gave rise to the 5 T cell receptor beta chains below, sequenced in a study of resident and recirculating memory T cells in vitiligo. Data came from immunoSEQ multiplex PCR; TCRdb stores just in-frame clones and leaves some out. The table shows about 76,000 clones, with under 95% occurring only once. The sequenced sample was blood. The source of these receptors is a male donor with vitiligo.

This clone was detected only once. The chain uses TRBV10-1 and TRBJ2-2; D unclear. From germline, CDR1 is WNHNN and CDR2 SYGVQD (reference sequence). With 5 bases removed from V and 3 bases from J, the gap between germline ends came to 10 bases. The CDR3 is 14 amino acids. The CDR3 nucleotides are TGCGCCAGCAGTCGGAGCACACACACCGGGGAGCTGTTTTTT. Translating gives CASSRSTHTGELFF.

The chain carries TRBV6-5 and TRBJ1-5; D not certain. The CDR3 totals 13 residues. V dropped 2 bases and J dropped 5 bases, with 7 bases sitting between them. Germline-derived CDR1 and CDR2 are MNHEY and SVGAGI. CDR3 region: CASSYGRYQPQHF. CDR3 DNA: TGTGCCAGCAGTTACGGCAGATATCAGCCCCAGCATTTT.

The V and J genes are TRBV18 and TRBJ2-5; 7 nucleotides line up with TRBD1. The germline gives CDR1 KGHSH, CDR2 LQKENI. The CDR3 covers 16 residues. With V trimmed by 3 bases and J by 5 bases, 12 bases remained unmatched. For the CDR3, the DNA is TGTGCCAGCTCACCTCGCAACCCAACAGGGGCGGAGACCCAGTACTTC. It encodes CASSPRNPTGAETQYF.

This clone was detected once. The genes are TRBV7-3 and TRBJ2-3, with 10 bases identical to TRBD2. The CDR3 contains 15 residues. V was clipped by 5 bases and J by 4 bases; unmatched bases: 6. The germline V gene encodes CDR1 SGHTA and CDR2 FQGTGA. CDR3 loop: CASSRSGRDADTQYF. CDR3 nucleotide sequence: TGTGCCAGCAGCAGGAGCGGGAGGGACGCAGATACGCAGTATTTT.

This clone was recorded only once. This rearrangement joins TRBV25-1 to TRBJ2-2; 9 bases fit TRBD2. Germline V gene lookup returns CDR1 MGHDK and CDR2 SYGVNS. This CDR3 has 15 residues. The J segment lost 7 bases and the V segment lost 8 bases, leaving 11 bases of the junction unmatched. The CDR3 nucleotides are TGTGCCAGCCGGGCGGCGGGAGGGCCTAACGGGGAGCTGTTTTTT. This sequence encodes CASRAAGGPNGELFF.